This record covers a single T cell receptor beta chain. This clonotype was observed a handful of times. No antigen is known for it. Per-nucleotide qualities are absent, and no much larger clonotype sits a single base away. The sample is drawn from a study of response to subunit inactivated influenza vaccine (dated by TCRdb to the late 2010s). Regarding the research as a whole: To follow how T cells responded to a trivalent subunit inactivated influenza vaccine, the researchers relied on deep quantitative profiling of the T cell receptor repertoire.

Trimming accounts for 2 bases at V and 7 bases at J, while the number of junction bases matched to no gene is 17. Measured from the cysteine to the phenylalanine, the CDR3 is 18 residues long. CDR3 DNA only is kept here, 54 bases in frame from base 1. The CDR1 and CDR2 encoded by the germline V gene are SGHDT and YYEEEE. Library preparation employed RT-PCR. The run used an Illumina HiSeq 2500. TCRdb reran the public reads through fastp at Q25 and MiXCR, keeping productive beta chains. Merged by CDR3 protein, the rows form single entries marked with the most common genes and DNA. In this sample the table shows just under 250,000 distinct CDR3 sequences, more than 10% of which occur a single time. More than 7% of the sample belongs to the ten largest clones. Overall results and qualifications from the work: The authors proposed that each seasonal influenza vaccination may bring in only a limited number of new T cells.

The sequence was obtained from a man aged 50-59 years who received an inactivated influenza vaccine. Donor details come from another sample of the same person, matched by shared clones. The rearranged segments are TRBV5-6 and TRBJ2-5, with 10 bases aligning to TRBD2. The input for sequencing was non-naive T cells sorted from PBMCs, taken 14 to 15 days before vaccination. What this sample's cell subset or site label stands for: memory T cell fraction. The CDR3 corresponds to CASSFGASGGPPLGTQYF. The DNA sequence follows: TGTGCCAGCAGCTTTGGGGCTAGCGGGGGCCCACCTCTTGGGACCCAGTACTTC.